This T cell receptor beta chain was obtained from a study of T cells in women clearing cervical HPV infection. In regard to this clone: The read finishes 3 residues shy of the CDR3 end, and the germline J gene is used to complete it.

The data were produced by immunoSEQ multiplex PCR, yet TCRdb's version contains in-frame clones alone and is incomplete. Its listing shows about 22,000 clones. CDR1 and CDR2 from the germline V gene are LGHNA and YNFKEQ. This CDR3 comprises 18 residues. V gave up 4 bases and J gave up 1 base; unmatched junction bases: 11. The sequenced sample consisted of blood buffy coat. The chain is built from TRBV4-2 and TRBJ2-1, with TRBD2 matching 9 bases. The clonotype comes from a woman between 18 and 70 years old with a cervical HPV16 infection that either progressed to CIN3+ or cleared (not recorded which). The CDR3: CASSRTLTSGTSYNEQFF. The DNA read from the CDR3 is TGTGCCAGCAGCCGGACGCTGACTAGCGGTACATCCTACAATGAG.